The source of this TCR beta chain is a study of cytomegalovirus exposure and HLA in healthy donors (dated by TCRdb to 2016 to 2017). The study in broad terms: A later analysis indicated that the roughly 120 validation repertoires were generated on the platform also employed for the 700 or so repertoires of the first cohort. The study aimed to test whether cataloging public T cell receptors could reveal signatures of past pathogen exposure. Besides the first cohort of approximately 710 subjects, a separate validation cohort made up of over a hundred different subjects was used. The study combined high-throughput TCR immunosequencing, statistical association of individual TCRs with disease status, and machine learning to predict cytomegalovirus infection status. Points the paper makes about the study in general: The classifier was reported to diagnose cytomegalovirus status with high specificity and sensitivity in both the original and validation cohorts. A total of some 180 TCR beta chains were listed by the study as associated with cytomegalovirus. The validation cohort had no HLA typing available for a later analysis, so co-occurrence within that cohort was assessed over all 120 or so repertoires. A few of the identified cytomegalovirus-associated TCR beta chains were confirmed in vitro to be specific for cytomegalovirus antigens. Of the cluster scores, about 94% were above 0 in a later analysis, which found that TCRs clustered in the first cohort also tended to co-occur in the 95 to 150 validation repertoires. While some public TCRs were present in many individuals, most TCR sequences turned up only very rarely across donors. It was suggested by the authors that the approach could potentially be generalized to other disease states and immunological phenotypes.

Counted from cysteine to phenylalanine, this CDR3 has 13 amino acids. Left in the record is the CDR3 DNA by itself, 39 bases read in frame from the first base. CDR1 is given as LNHDA and CDR2 as SQIVND, both from the germline V gene (reference sequence). The donors belonged to the validation cohort of 90 to 150 subjects, which was separate from the roughly 670-subject first cohort. With respect to this clone: Its antigen is not yet known. One junction end disagrees with the germline gene, perhaps due to a read error.

Preparation of the library involved the immunoSEQ multiplex PCR assay. For the original study's pipeline: To diagnose cytomegalovirus status from the catalog of TCR beta chain sequences, a statistical classification framework was built. Imported from immuneACCESS, the table was reduced by TCRdb to in-frame sequences with V and J called. These copies leave out some clones; in studies compared against another copy, an unresolved V gene accounts for under half, and the cause of the remainder is not known. The D gene and trimming were derived from the DNA, and the V and J assignments and clone size from that table. Within this sample are about 120,000 clones, with approximately 88% of them counted one time only. About 6% of the sample is taken by the ten largest.

The origin of this receptor is a woman aged 18-29 years in good health and CMV-seropositive. The material sequenced was PBMCs. This chain joins TRBV19 to TRBJ1-2; confidence is insufficient to name the D gene. The nucleotide sequence is given as TGTGCCAGTAGTATTAGAAAGCAGGCCAAGAAGGCCTTC. Translated, this is CASSIRKQAKKAF.